The TCR beta chain under discussion was sequenced for a study of blood T cell repertoires in COVID-19. Overall study: Acute-phase and convalescent COVID-19 samples originated in the United States, Italy and Spain.

In the study's own analysis: Nucleated cell counts were estimated from reference gene primer amplification. Data came from immunoSEQ multiplex PCR; TCRdb stores just in-frame clones and leaves some out. V, J and clone size are taken as reported in that table, and D and trimming were inferred from the DNA itself. The sample consists of about 170,000 clones, roughly 87% of them appearing once. The CDR3 is made up of 12 amino acids. Germline V gene data show CDR1 as GTSNPN and CDR2 as SVGIG (reference sequence). The V end lost 0 bases, the J end lost 7 bases, and 9 bases lay between the germline ends. All recovered Cohort 3 donors got two negative PCRs, got clearance, or saw symptom resolution.

The clonotype was recovered from a woman aged 45-65 years who had recovered from COVID-19. The J gene is TRBJ1-2, the V gene TRBV30, with D possibly matching TRBD1 (6 bases). Specimen: PBMCs or T cells enriched from blood (not recorded which). As DNA, the CDR3 is TGTGCCTGGAGTGTAACAGGGACTGGCTACACCTTC. Its translation is CAWSVTGTGYTF.